The T cell receptor beta chain described here comes from a study of human T cells and chemical hapten exposure. Study as a whole: In the approximately 26-week study, patients were dosed weekly with diphenylcyclopropenone on the scalp throughout.

CDR1 MNHNS and CDR2 SASEGT come from the germline V gene. The length of the CDR3 is 15 residues. The ends lost 6 bases at V and 6 bases at J; junction bases unmatched: 7. The sample's time point: pre-sensitization, week 0. Indicated treatment: therapeutic diphenylcyclopropenone sensitization with weekly scalp DPC. Alopecia patients, 18 to 70 years old and DPC-suitable, served as donors. MiXCR was run by TCRdb on the RACE reads, yielding one entry per CDR3 protein. This sample carries some 45,000 distinct CDR3 sequences, about an eighth of them seen once, and the ten largest clones take under 7%. The gene calls are TRBV6-1 and TRBJ2-1; TRBD2 matches at 11 bases. The source is a woman under 40 with alopecia areata. Some clones in this sample may be carry-over from other donors' samples. Sequences were derived from whole blood, sampled in connection with sensitization to the hapten diphenylcyclopropenone (DPC). CDR3 in amino acids: CASSELAGGVNEQFF. DNA for the CDR3: TGTGCCAGCAGCGAGCTAGCGGGAGGTGTCAATGAGCAGTTCTTC.